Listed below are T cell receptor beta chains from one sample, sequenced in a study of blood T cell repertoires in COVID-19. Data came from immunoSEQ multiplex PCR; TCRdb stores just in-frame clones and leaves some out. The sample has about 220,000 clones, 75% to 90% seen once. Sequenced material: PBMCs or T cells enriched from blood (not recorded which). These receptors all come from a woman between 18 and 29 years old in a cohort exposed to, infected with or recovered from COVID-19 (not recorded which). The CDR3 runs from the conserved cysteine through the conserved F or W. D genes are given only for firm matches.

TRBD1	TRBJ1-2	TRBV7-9	CASRPQGQGNNGYTF
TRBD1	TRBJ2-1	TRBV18	CASSPRRLWGTDLSYNEQFF
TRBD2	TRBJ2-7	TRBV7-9	CASSLAAAGALEQYF
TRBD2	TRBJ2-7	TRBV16	CASRPDVGLSYEQYF
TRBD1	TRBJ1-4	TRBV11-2	CASSLDYRGGEKLFF
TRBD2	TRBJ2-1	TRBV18	CASSRGGGYNEQFF
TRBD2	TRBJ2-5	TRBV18	CASSTSGGAGGPSETQYF
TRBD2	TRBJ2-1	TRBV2	CASSGLAGDYNEQFF
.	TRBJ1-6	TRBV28	CASRTMSSSPLHF
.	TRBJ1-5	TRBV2	CASTPPGGAHNQPQHF
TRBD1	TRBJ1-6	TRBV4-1	CASSQGAVTGFNSPLHF
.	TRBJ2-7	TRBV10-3	CAISGRDSSYEQYF
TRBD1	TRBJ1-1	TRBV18	CASSRGQGNTEAFF
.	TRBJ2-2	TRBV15	CATSTYTGELFF
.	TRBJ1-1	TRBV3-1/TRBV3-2	CASSQEQQKAFF
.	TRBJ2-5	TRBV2	CASRAGASMDETQYF
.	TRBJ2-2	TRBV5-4	CASSELGGQIKTGELFF
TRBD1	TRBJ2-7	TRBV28	CASSPYEYTGQGHEQYF
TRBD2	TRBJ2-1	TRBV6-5	CASCETSGFLGFF
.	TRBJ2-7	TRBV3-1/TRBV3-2	CASSQEGSYEQYF
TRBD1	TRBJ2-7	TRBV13	CASSTRGGTGEQYF
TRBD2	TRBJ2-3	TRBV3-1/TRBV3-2	CASSPRPLAGPRVKAPDTQYF
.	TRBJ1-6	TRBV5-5	CASSLQARDSPLHF
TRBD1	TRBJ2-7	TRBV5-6	CASSHRQGTYEQYF
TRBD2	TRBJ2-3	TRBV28	CASSSIKRGGHDTQYF
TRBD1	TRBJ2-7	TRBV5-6	CASSPGQGREQYF
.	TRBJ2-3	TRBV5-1	CASSFSASTDTQYF
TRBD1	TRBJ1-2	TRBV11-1	CASSVTGGTGYTF
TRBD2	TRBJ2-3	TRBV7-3	CASSLGTSGSTQYF
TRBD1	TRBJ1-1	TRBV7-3	CASSPQGGTEAFF
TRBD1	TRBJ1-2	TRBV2	CASTDRGYGYTF
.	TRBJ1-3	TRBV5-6	CASSLDRAGNTIYF
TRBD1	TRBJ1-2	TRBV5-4	CASSRKGQGLGVGYGYTF
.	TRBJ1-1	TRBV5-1	CASSLAEVDTEAFF
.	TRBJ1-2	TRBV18	CASSPDRSGITYGYTF
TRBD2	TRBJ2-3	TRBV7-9	CASSLLGLAGDDTQYF
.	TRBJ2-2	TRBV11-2	CASSSYRSAGELFF
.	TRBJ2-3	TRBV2	CASSGLSSNTDTQYF
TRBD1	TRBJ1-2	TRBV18	CASSPSTGEANYGYTF
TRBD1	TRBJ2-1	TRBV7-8	CASSPGQGDTNEQFF
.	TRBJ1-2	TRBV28	CASSFNRNYGYTF
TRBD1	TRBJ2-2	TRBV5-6	CASSDRAWYTGELFF
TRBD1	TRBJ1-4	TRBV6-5	CASMLDRQKLFF
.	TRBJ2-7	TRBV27	CASSFAKGYEQYF
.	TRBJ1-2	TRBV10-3	CAISEFGAGNGYTF
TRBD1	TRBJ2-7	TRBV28	CASSLRDRSSYEQYF
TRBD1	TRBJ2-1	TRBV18	CASSPGQGGASNEQFF
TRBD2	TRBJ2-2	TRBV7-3	CASSFQTSGRTGELFF
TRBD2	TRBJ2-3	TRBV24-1	CATSPPLAGSTDTQYF
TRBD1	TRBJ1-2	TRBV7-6	CASSPLPGTGNYGYTF
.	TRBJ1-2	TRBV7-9	CASSLAGGSDYGYTF
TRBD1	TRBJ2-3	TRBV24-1	CATSDPALQGTVSDTQYF
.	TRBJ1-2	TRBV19	CASSILQGSGYTF
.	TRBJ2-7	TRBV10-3	CAISGTGTYEQYF
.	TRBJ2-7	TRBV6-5	CASSLVRGTTYEQYF
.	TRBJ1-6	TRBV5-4	CASSTRTDSPLHF
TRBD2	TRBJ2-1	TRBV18	CASSPLAGYNEQFF
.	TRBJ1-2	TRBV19	CASSNPTEEGYTF
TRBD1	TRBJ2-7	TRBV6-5	CAARGTEPYEQYF
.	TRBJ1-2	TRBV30	CAWSRIVAGVDGYTF